This T cell receptor beta chain was sequenced for a study of T cells in narcolepsy. Germline CDR1 is MNHNS and CDR2 is SASEGT. Trimming removed 5 bases from V and 5 bases from J; junction bases left unmatched: 9. The CDR3 sequence is 16 residues long. As concerns this clone: Its target is unknown.

The repertoire was sequenced with immunoSEQ multiplex PCR; TCRdb's copy has only in-frame clones and lacks some. The sample records 20,000 to 25,000 clones, 85% being singletons. Whole-study findings and limits: Reportedly, autoreactive clonotypes were serially detected in patients' blood but not controls'.

The source is a human donor in good health. The sample consisted of memory (CD45RA-) CD4+ T cells from blood. The rearrangement uses TRBV6-1 and TRBJ1-1, with 12 bases matching TRBD1. CDR3 DNA: TGTGCCAGCAGTCAAGTACCGGGACAGGGGGCAACTGAAGCTTTCTTT. Its translation: CASSQVPGQGATEAFF.